This is a list of T cell receptor beta chains from one sample in a study of human T cells and chemical hapten exposure. Via MiXCR, TCRdb re-called the RACE reads, giving one row per CDR3 protein. This sample yields about 120,000 distinct CDR3 sequences, of which around 13% are seen a single time; around 0.99% belongs to the top ten. The sequenced sample was whole blood, obtained in connection with sensitization to the hapten diphenylcyclopropenone (DPC). Every receptor here comes from a man between 18 and 29 years old with alopecia areata. Some clones in this sample may be carry-over from other donors' samples. CDR3s include the opening cysteine and the closing phenylalanine or tryptophan. D genes are given only for firm matches. Some rows mark clone size as missing; the rest say once, few, many or name a class of expanded clone.

D gene	CDR3 length	clone size	V gene	J gene	CDR3 protein	CDR3 DNA
TRBD1	14	NA	TRBV20-1	TRBJ2-1	CSARDRGATNEQFF	TGCAGTGCTCGAGACAGGGGGGCAACCAATGAGCAGTTCTTC
NA	14	few	TRBV4-1	TRBJ1-1	CASSQGDSYTEAFF	TGCGCCAGCAGCCAAGGGGACTCTTACACTGAAGCTTTCTTT
NA	14	few	TRBV7-9	TRBJ2-2	CASSLAAGTGELFF	TGTGCCAGCAGCTTAGCGGCAGGAACCGGGGAGCTGTTTTTT
TRBD1	16	NA	TRBV11-3	TRBJ2-3	CASSLSGTGGADTQYF	TGTGCCAGCAGCTTATCCGGGACAGGGGGCGCGGATACGCAGTATTTT
NA	14	few	TRBV6-1	TRBJ2-5	CASSEGADQETQYF	TGTGCCAGCAGTGAAGGGGCAGACCAAGAGACCCAGTACTTC
NA	13	few	TRBV6-2/TRBV6-3	TRBJ1-5	CASSYSTLAPQHF	TGTGCCAGCAGTTACTCGACATTGGCCCCCCAGCATTTT
NA	15	few	TRBV7-3	TRBJ1-1	CASSLRGLRNTEAFF	TGTGCCAGCAGCTTAAGGGGCTTAAGAAACACTGAAGCTTTCTTT
NA	14	NA	TRBV28	TRBJ2-7	CASTPTDSSYEQNF	TGTGCCAGCACCCCCACGGACAGCTCCTACGAGCAGAACTTC
NA	15	NA	TRBV7-3	TRBJ2-5	CASSLTGNSRETQYF	TGTGCCAGCAGCTTAACGGGTAACTCGCGGGAGACCCAGTACTTC
TRBD2	15	NA	TRBV28	TRBJ2-1	CASSFLASGSNEQFF	TGTGCCAGCAGTTTTCTGGCTAGCGGTAGTAATGAGCAGTTCTTC
NA	12	NA	TRBV29-1	TRBJ2-7	CSVLDSPYEQYF	TGCAGCGTTTTGGACAGTCCCTACGAGCAGTACTTC
NA	16	NA	TRBV19	TRBJ2-3	CASSIMTGPSTDTQYF	TGTGCCAGTAGTATAATGACAGGACCTAGCACAGATACGCAGTATTTT
TRBD2	17	few	TRBV11-2	TRBJ2-5	CASSKWTSGGAVETQYF	TGTGCCAGCAGCAAGTGGACTAGCGGGGGGGCCGTAGAGACCCAGTACTTC
NA	17	many	TRBV20-1	TRBJ1-1	CSARDNSRGRLYTEAFF	TGCAGTGCTAGAGATAATTCGCGGGGGCGCTTATACACTGAAGCTTTCTTT
NA	15	NA	TRBV7-3	TRBJ1-1	CASSLSGRRSGEAFF	TGTGCCAGCAGCTTAAGTGGGCGGCGGAGTGGTGAAGCTTTCTTT
NA	16	NA	TRBV29-1	TRBJ2-7	CSVEETRTGAGYEQYF	TGCAGCGTTGAAGAAACCAGAACGGGAGCAGGGTACGAGCAGTACTTC
NA	17	few	TRBV21-1	TRBJ1-5	CASHLAGSGQGNQPQHF	TGTGCCAGCCATTTAGCGGGGAGTGGACAGGGCAATCAGCCCCAGCATTTT
TRBD2	15	NA	TRBV7-8	TRBJ2-1	CASSSEGLAGTEQFF	TGTGCCAGCAGCTCAGAGGGACTAGCCGGTACTGAGCAGTTCTTC
NA	14	NA	TRBV2	TRBJ1-4	CASSESMENEKLFF	TGTGCCAGCAGTGAATCGATGGAGAATGAAAAACTGTTTTTT
NA	14	NA	TRBV11-2	TRBJ1-3	CASSLWGGQNTIYF	TGTGCCAGCAGCTTATGGGGAGGCCAGAACACCATATATTTT
NA	13	few	TRBV7-9	TRBJ2-3	CASSPNWGDTQYF	TGTGCCAGCAGCCCCAACTGGGGGGATACGCAGTATTTT
NA	16	NA	TRBV7-3	TRBJ1-3	CASSPDGGPGGNTIYF	TGTGCCAGCAGCCCGGACGGGGGACCGGGAGGAAACACCATATATTTT
NA	12	few	TRBV20-1	TRBJ2-1	CSARRGDYEQFF	TGCAGTGCTAGAAGGGGGGACTATGAGCAGTTCTTC
NA	17	NA	TRBV6-5	TRBJ1-6	CASSYSRGLVVNSPLHF	TGTGCCAGCAGTTACTCAAGGGGTCTGGTAGTAAATTCACCCCTCCACTTT
TRBD1	14	few	TRBV12-3/TRBV12-4	TRBJ1-6	CASRGDRAKSPLHF	TGTGCCAGCAGAGGGGACAGGGCAAAGTCACCCCTCCACTTT
TRBD1	15	NA	TRBV6-5	TRBJ2-4	CASRVRGQGGNIQYF	TGTGCCAGCAGGGTCAGGGGACAGGGGGGTAACATTCAGTACTTC
NA	14	NA	TRBV5-1	TRBJ2-7	CASSLVAGTYEQYF	TGCGCCAGCAGCTTGGTGGCGGGGACATACGAGCAGTACTTC
NA	16	many	TRBV28	TRBJ2-1	CASMPHGRGQYNEQFF	TGTGCCAGCATGCCCCATGGGCGGGGACAATACAATGAGCAGTTCTTC
TRBD1	17	NA	TRBV4-3	TRBJ1-5	CASSQASAGGYNQPQHF	TGCGCCAGCAGCCAAGCCTCAGCAGGGGGCTACAATCAGCCCCAGCATTTT
TRBD1	17	few	TRBV7-9	TRBJ1-5	CASSPTGTGLRNQPQHF	TGTGCCAGCAGCCCTACCGGGACAGGGCTACGCAATCAGCCCCAGCATTTT
NA	12	NA	TRBV2	TRBJ1-2	CASKSGIYGYTF	TGTGCCAGCAAATCAGGAATCTATGGCTACACCTTC
NA	17	few	TRBV28	TRBJ1-4	CASSPLQGPATNEKLFF	TGTGCCAGCAGTCCACTTCAGGGGCCCGCAACTAATGAAAAACTGTTTTTT
NA	13	few	TRBV10-3	TRBJ1-1	CAISEGEKTEAFF	TGTGCCATCAGCGAGGGGGAGAAGACTGAAGCTTTCTTT
NA	16	many	TRBV6-1	TRBJ1-5	CASSERRDGNLQPQHF	TGTGCCAGCAGTGAGAGAAGAGACGGGAACCTTCAGCCCCAGCATTTT
TRBD1	16	many	TRBV12-3/TRBV12-4	TRBJ1-5	CASSVGTAYSNQPQHF	TGTGCCAGCAGTGTCGGGACAGCCTATAGCAATCAGCCCCAGCATTTT
NA	12	few	TRBV3-1	TRBJ2-3	CASSLSADTQYF	TGTGCCAGCAGCCTATCGGCGGATACGCAGTATTTT
NA	11	NA	TRBV6-2/TRBV6-3	TRBJ2-7	CASETGNEQYF	TGTGCCAGCGAAACAGGGAACGAGCAGTACTTC
TRBD1	18	few	TRBV27	TRBJ1-4	CASSHFAGQGAGSEKLFF	TGTGCCAGCAGTCACTTTGCGGGACAGGGGGCTGGGAGTGAAAAACTGTTTTTT
NA	12	few	TRBV4-3	TRBJ1-1	CASSQYPAEAFF	TGCGCCAGCAGCCAATATCCGGCTGAAGCTTTCTTT
NA	15	many	TRBV19	TRBJ1-1	CASSTRARFRPEAFF	TGTGCCAGTAGTACCCGGGCCAGATTCAGACCTGAAGCTTTCTTT
TRBD2	15	NA	TRBV7-2	TRBJ2-7	CASSLRPSGGYEQYF	TGTGCCAGCAGCTTACGGCCTAGCGGGGGATACGAGCAGTACTTC
NA	18	many	TRBV29-1	TRBJ2-3	CSAPASRLAWTGVDTQYF	TGCAGCGCTCCCGCCTCGAGACTAGCCTGGACAGGAGTAGATACGCAGTATTTT
NA	16	few	TRBV7-2	TRBJ1-5	CASSLTGAESNQPQHF	TGTGCCAGCAGCTTGACCGGGGCGGAAAGCAATCAGCCCCAGCATTTT
NA	13	NA	TRBV5-1	TRBJ2-2	CASSKENTGELFF	TGCGCCAGCAGCAAGGAAAACACCGGGGAGCTGTTTTTT
NA	12	NA	TRBV11-2	TRBJ1-2	CASSFVNSGYTF	TGTGCCAGCAGCTTCGTCAACAGTGGCTACACCTTC
NA	11	few	TRBV29-1	TRBJ2-5	CSIRVTETQYF	TGCAGCATCAGGGTGACAGAGACCCAGTACTTC
NA	16	NA	TRBV12-3/TRBV12-4	TRBJ2-3	CASRRLRQPSTDTQYF	TGTGCCAGCCGGAGACTTAGACAGCCTAGCACAGATACGCAGTATTTT
TRBD1	15	many	TRBV5-5	TRBJ2-7	CASSVAGGITYEQYF	TGTGCCAGCAGCGTGGCAGGGGGTATTACCTACGAGCAGTACTTC
NA	18	many	TRBV3-1	TRBJ2-2	CASSQEDRSLPNTGELFF	TGTGCCAGCAGCCAAGAAGACAGGAGCCTCCCGAACACCGGGGAGCTGTTTTTT
TRBD1	14	many	TRBV29-1	TRBJ2-5	CSANPGTAQETQYF	TGCAGCGCCAATCCCGGGACAGCTCAAGAGACCCAGTACTTC
TRBD1	13	NA	TRBV6-2/TRBV6-3	TRBJ2-7	CATRTGESYEQYF	TGTGCCACCAGGACAGGGGAATCCTACGAGCAGTACTTC
NA	13	few	TRBV20-1	TRBJ2-1	CSASVRRYNEQFF	TGCAGTGCTAGTGTCAGGAGGTACAATGAGCAGTTCTTC
NA	14	once	TRBV27	TRBJ2-2	CASSPGANTGELFF	TGTGCCAGCAGCCCGGGGGCGAACACCGGGGAGCTGTTTTTT
NA	15	few	TRBV6-2/TRBV6-3	TRBJ2-3	CASSYSRGLTDTQYF	TGTGCCAGCAGTTACTCGCGGGGGCTCACAGATACGCAGTATTTT